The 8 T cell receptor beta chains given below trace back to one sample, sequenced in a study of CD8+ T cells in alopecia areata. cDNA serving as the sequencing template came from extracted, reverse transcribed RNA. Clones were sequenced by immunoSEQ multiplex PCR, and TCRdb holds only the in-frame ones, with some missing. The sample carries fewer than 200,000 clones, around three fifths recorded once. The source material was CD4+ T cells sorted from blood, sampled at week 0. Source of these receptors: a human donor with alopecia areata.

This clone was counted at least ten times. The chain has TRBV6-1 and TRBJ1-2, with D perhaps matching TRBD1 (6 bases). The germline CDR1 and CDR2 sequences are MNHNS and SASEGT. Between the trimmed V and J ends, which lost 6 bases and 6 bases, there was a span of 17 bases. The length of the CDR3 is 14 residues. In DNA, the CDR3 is TGTGCCAGCAGGATGGACAGAATAATGCATGGCTACACCTTC. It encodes CASRMDRIMHGYTF.

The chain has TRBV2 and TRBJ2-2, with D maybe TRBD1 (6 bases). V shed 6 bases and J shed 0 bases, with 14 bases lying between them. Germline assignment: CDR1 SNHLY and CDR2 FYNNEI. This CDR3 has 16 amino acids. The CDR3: CASRDRNNANTGELFF. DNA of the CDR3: TGTGCCAGCAGGGACAGAAATAACGCGAACACCGGGGAGCTGTTTTTT.

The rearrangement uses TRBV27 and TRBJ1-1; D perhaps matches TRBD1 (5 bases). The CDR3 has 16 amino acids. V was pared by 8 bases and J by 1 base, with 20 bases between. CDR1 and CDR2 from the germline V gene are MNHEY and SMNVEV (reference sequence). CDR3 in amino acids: CASRTESTAWNTEAFF. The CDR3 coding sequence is TGTGCCAGCCGCACCGAGTCGACAGCCTGGAACACTGAAGCTTTCTTT.

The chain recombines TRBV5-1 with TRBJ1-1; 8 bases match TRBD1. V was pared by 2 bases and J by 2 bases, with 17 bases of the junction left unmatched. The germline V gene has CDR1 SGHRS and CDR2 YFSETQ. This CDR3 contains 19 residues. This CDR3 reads CASSFGTGGSLTANTEAFF. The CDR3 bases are TGCGCCAGCAGCTTCGGGACAGGCGGGAGTTTAACGGCTAACACTGAAGCTTTCTTT. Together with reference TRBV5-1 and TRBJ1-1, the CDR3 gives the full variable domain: KAGVTQTPRYLIKTRGQQVTLSCSPISGHRSVSWYQQTPGQGLQFLFEYFSETQRNKGNFPGRFSGRQFSNSRSEMNVSTLELGDSALYLCASSFGTGGSLTANTEAFFGQGTRLTVV.

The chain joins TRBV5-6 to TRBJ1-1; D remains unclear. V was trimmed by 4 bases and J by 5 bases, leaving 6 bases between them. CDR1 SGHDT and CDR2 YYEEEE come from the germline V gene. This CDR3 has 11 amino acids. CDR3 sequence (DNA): TGTGCCAGCAGCCGTTTAACTGAAGCTTTCTTT. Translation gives CASSRLTEAFF.

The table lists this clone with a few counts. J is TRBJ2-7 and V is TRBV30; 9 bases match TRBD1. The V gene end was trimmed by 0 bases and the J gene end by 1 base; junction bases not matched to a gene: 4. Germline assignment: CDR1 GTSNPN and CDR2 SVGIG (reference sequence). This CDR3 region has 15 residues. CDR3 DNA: TGTGCCTGGAGTGTAATACAGGGGGCTTCCTACGAGCAGTACTTC. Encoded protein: CAWSVIQGASYEQYF.

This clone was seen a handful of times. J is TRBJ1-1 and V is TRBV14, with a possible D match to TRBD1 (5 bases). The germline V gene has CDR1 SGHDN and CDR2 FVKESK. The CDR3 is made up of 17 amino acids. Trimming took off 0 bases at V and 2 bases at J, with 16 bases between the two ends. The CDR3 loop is CASSQEWRAGHNTEAFF. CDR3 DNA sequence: TGTGCCAGCAGCCAAGAGTGGCGGGCAGGGCATAACACTGAAGCTTTCTTT.

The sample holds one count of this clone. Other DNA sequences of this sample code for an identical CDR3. CDR3 sequence (DNA): TGTGCCAGTAGTATCAGAGAGACCCAGTACTTC. Its translation is CASSIRETQYF. The chain has TRBV19 and TRBJ2-5; D unclear. V lost 3 bases, J lost 4 bases, and 3 bases lay in between. The CDR3 covers 11 residues. Germline values: CDR1 LNHDA, CDR2 SQIVND (reference sequence). The full variable domain, with the rest looked up from reference TRBV19 and TRBJ2-5, is DGGITQSPKYLFRKEGQNVTLSCEQNLNHDAMYWYRQDPGQGLRLIYYSQIVNDFQKGDIAEGYSVSREKKESFPLTVTSAQKNPTAFYLCASSIRETQYFGPGTRLLVL.